This T cell receptor beta chain appears in the sequencing data of a study of blood T cell repertoires in COVID-19 (dated by TCRdb to the early 2020s). A note on the overall study: Samples from collaborators originated in the United States, Italy and Spain and spanned both the acute and convalescent phases of COVID-19. The prospective study material was composed of cDNA or gDNA derived from T cells, B-cell-depleted T cells, or PBMCs. Deeply sampled blood TCRbeta repertoires from subjects exposed to, actively infected with, or recovered from COVID-19 were included in the dataset. The repertoires were released in a freely available public database intended as a resource for research on the immune response to SARS-CoV-2. Samples came from the ongoing ImmuneRACE study (first 160 participants) plus 1,254 subjects from 6 global collaborators. Sample metadata almost always included a de-identified subject ID, COVID-19 status, age in years and sex. Where available, HLA class I and class II types were obtained from metadata supplied by the sample provider rather than from assay-based typing. Overall study outcomes, separate from this receptor: The quantity of clinical and demographic metadata differed by source and by participant and was supplied without curation.

The immunoSEQ Assay, a bias-controlled multiplex PCR, was used to amplify TCRbeta CDR3 regions from genomic DNA. The paper's data handling went like this. Nucleated cell counts per sample were estimated from amplification of reference gene primers within the assay. To quantify the absolute abundance of each unique TCRbeta CDR3 rearrangement, sequence reads were collapsed and filtered. For each sample, productive Simpson clonality was calculated as the square root of Simpson's diversity index over productive rearrangements. In TCRdb, the immuneACCESS table is reduced to in-frame sequences with V and J assigned. These tables do not hold every clone; where another copy was compared, an unresolved V gene accounts for under half, and the others remain unexplained. V and J calls and clone size are given by that table; D and trimming were obtained from the DNA. In all, the sample holds some 200,000 clones, and 75% to 90% of those were seen once. Roughly 8.7% of the sample goes to the ten largest clones.

To note about this clone: Its antigen is currently not known. It has no much larger one-base neighbor in the sample; base qualities were not kept.

In the prospective study, participants were 18 to 89 years old, resided in fewer than 25 geographic areas of the United States, and were enrolled through a virtual design. In the prospective study, participants were assigned to cohorts based on the clinical history participants reported in a screening survey and a study questionnaire. Recovered participants in ImmuneRACE Cohort 3 were defined as having two consecutive negative NP/OP PCR tests, clearance from a healthcare professional, or resolution of symptoms. Mobile phlebotomists in the prospective study collected whole blood, serum and a nasopharyngeal or oropharyngeal swab from every participant. Additional blood draws and questionnaires over an approximately 2-month period could optionally be provided by prospective study participants. Before DNA extraction, prospective study blood samples were shipped either frozen or at room temperature.

CDR1 and CDR2 are drawn from the germline V gene: SGHRS, YFSETQ. The CDR3 covers 13 residues, taking in both the cysteine and the phenylalanine. The read is trimmed to its CDR3 DNA, 39 bases read in frame from base 1. V gives up 4 bases and J gives up 7 bases, and the segment between their germline ends measures 14 bases. This receptor was taken from a man aged 35 to 55 who had recovered from COVID-19. Sequences were obtained from PBMCs or T cells enriched from blood (not recorded which). In this chain, TRBV5-1 is recombined with TRBJ1-2, with TRBD1 perhaps the D gene, on 6 matching bases. Here is the DNA: TGCGCCAGCAGCCTGGGGGGGCAAGGTGGCTACACCTTC. This sequence encodes CASSLGGQGGYTF.